This is a list of T cell receptor beta chains from one sample in a study of a mutant IDH1 vaccine in newly diagnosed glioma. Sequenced by immunoSEQ multiplex PCR; TCRdb stores in-frame clones only, minus some. The sample records around 88,000 clones, roughly 77% being singletons. The material sequenced was PBMCs, taken from a glioma patient treated with radiotherapy, temozolomide or both. The receptor source for this set is a man in his forties or fifties with glioma. The CDR3 runs from the conserved cysteine through the conserved F or W. The D gene is left open where the match is weak. Clone size appears in some rows only: once, few, many, or a class for an expanded clone.

D,J,size,V,DNA,CDR3
NA,TRBJ1-2,NA,TRBV5-1,TGCGCCAGCAGCTTGGGGGTAGGCGTATTCGATGTCGGCTACACCTTC,CASSLGVGVFDVGYTF
NA,TRBJ1-1,NA,TRBV5-6,TGTGCCAGCAGCCGACCCCAGGGGCCGGGCACTGAAGCTTTCTTT,CASSRPQGPGTEAFF
TRBD2,TRBJ2-7,NA,TRBV5-1,TGCGCCAGCAGCCCGCGACTAGCGGGTATTAGCTCCTACGAGCAGTACTTC,CASSPRLAGISSYEQYF
NA,TRBJ1-1,NA,TRBV7-2,TGTGCCAGCAGCCCCCAGACAGGTTTGGGCACTGAAGCTTTCTTT,CASSPQTGLGTEAFF
NA,TRBJ1-6,once,TRBV7-2,TGTGCCAGCAGATTTAGCTCCTATAATTCACCCCTCCACTTT,CASRFSSYNSPLHF
NA,TRBJ2-2,NA,TRBV11-2,TGTGCCAGCAGCTTAGACGGGCCCGCCCGTCACACCGGGGAGCTGTTTTTT,CASSLDGPARHTGELFF
NA,TRBJ1-2,many,TRBV14,TGTGCCAGCAGCCAAGCGACGGGGGCGTCCTATGGCTACACCTTC,CASSQATGASYGYTF
NA,TRBJ2-4,few,TRBV7-9,TGTGCCAGCAGCTGGGACATACGCAACATTCAGTACTTC,CASSWDIRNIQYF
NA,TRBJ2-1,NA,TRBV5-4,TGTGCCAGCAGCTGGGGGGTTCGAATCAATGAGCAGTTCTTC,CASSWGVRINEQFF
TRBD2,TRBJ2-6,NA,TRBV10-3,TGTGCCATCGGGGCTAGCGGGGGTCTGTACGCCAACGTCCTGACTTTC,CAIGASGGLYANVLTF
NA,TRBJ2-7,few,TRBV9,TGTGCCAGCAGCGTAGGAGGAGGGATCTACGAGCAGTACTTC,CASSVGGGIYEQYF
TRBD2,TRBJ2-7,NA,TRBV19,TGTGCCAGTTCCCCCGGGGGGGGCGTTTACGAGCAGTACTTC,CASSPGGGVYEQYF
TRBD1,TRBJ2-7,NA,TRBV5-1,TGCGCCAGCAGCTGGGGACAGGGTGGCTACGAGCAGTACTTC,CASSWGQGGYEQYF
TRBD2,TRBJ2-1,once,TRBV6-4,TGTGCCAGCAGTGACTGGTTCACTAGCGGGACAAATGAGCAGTTCTTC,CASSDWFTSGTNEQFF
TRBD1,TRBJ2-2,NA,TRBV11-3,TGTGCCAGCAGCTTAACAGGGGTTTCTAACACCGGGGAGCTGTTTTTT,CASSLTGVSNTGELFF